This T cell receptor (beta chain) comes out of a study of early T cells in non-severe SARS-CoV-2 infection. Trimming took off 0 bases at V and 8 bases at J, with 17 bases between the two ends. Germline V gives CDR1 SGHRS, CDR2 YFSETQ. The CDR3 spans 15 residues. Individual cDNA molecules received unique molecular identifiers. MiXCR, applied by TCRdb to the 5' RACE reads, yields one record per CDR3 protein. The table shows 80,000 or so distinct CDR3 sequences, with 12% occurring only once. This receptor was taken from an adult who was a healthcare worker with PCR-confirmed SARS-CoV-2 infection or an uninfected control (not recorded which). This chain joins TRBV5-1 and TRBJ1-2; D might be TRBD1 (5 bases). Sequencing input: whole blood. Here the CDR3 DNA reads TGCGCCAGCAGCTTGGAAGGGGTTCATGGGACCGGCTACACCTTC. This codes for CASSLEGVHGTGYTF.